This TCR beta chain stems from a study of brain T cells in children with intractable seizures. Data came from immunoSEQ multiplex PCR; TCRdb stores just in-frame clones and leaves some out. The table includes about 76,000 clones, roughly 91% detected once. V was trimmed by 3 bases and J by 10 bases, leaving 5 bases between them. The CDR3 loop spans 10 amino acids. The germline CDR1 and CDR2 sequences are SNHLY and FYNNEI. The material sequenced was peripheral blood, taken at surgery. This chain joins TRBV2 and TRBJ2-3; no firm D call. This clonotype originated in a boy in the first two years of life with tuberous sclerosis and intractable seizures. CDR3 bases: TGTGCCAGCAGTGAGAGCGCGCAGTATTTT. Translation: CASSESAQYF.